This entry features one TCR beta chain sequence. No cognate antigen has been identified for it. No much larger clonotype is one base removed from it; base qualities were not supplied. In the germline V gene, CDR1 corresponds to MNHEY and CDR2 to SVGAGI. After removal of 7 bases from V and 7 bases from J, the junction retains 12 bases not matched to a gene. There are 15 amino acids in the CDR3, from cysteine to phenylalanine inclusive. The DNA shown is the 45-base CDR3, in frame from base 1. This specimen belongs to a study of Ad26.COV2.S vaccination and SARS-CoV-2 variants (dated by TCRdb to the early 2020s). In terms of the full investigation: Donors in the vaccine arm were drawn from COV1001, a phase I-IIa trial of Ad26.COV2.S in healthy adults that was multicentre, randomized, double-blind and placebo-controlled. Ad26.COV2.S was administered intramuscularly at a dose of 5x10^10 or 1x10^11 viral particles, either as one shot or as two shots given 56 days apart. Sequencing of the TCRbeta repertoire served to evaluate the specificity and breadth of SARS-CoV-2-reactive T cell receptors following Ad26.COV2.S vaccination. A total of about 30 samples were included in the TCR-sequenced set, comprising around 19 Ad26.COV2.S vaccine recipients, 5 placebo recipients and 8 SARS-CoV-2 convalescent individuals. Trial participants were randomized into five groups of five: low-dose or high-dose Ad26.COV2.S given once or twice, or placebo on both occasions. Investigators remained blinded to trial group allocation during experiments and outcome assessment. Overall study outcomes, separate from this receptor: Higher spike-specific TCR breadth was observed in Ad26.COV2.S recipients than in placebo recipients (P = 0.0014). After vaccination, substantial breadth of spike-specific CD8+ and CD4+ T cell responses was reported. Vaccine and placebo recipients had similar non-spike TCR breadth, a finding consistent with the vaccine containing only spike. The study lacked the statistical power to compare responses across vaccine doses or regimens. It was noted by the authors that total T cell responses may have been underestimated by the TCR breadth and depth analyses.

TCRbeta CDR3 regions were sequenced with the immunoSEQ Assay. After extraction, genomic DNA underwent amplification by bias-controlled multiplex PCR, followed by high-throughput sequencing. In the source study's methods: To quantify the absolute abundance of each unique TCRbeta CDR3 region, sequences were collapsed and filtered. T cell fraction was estimated by normalization of TCRbeta template counts to usable DNA, with usable DNA being measured through amplification of reference genes present in all nucleated cells. Repertoire TCRs were annotated as SARS-CoV-2-specific by exact matching of V gene, CDR3 amino acid sequence and J gene to a known reactive TCR set. The reference SARS-CoV-2 TCR set came from MIRA and was filtered for enrichment in COVID-19-positive ImmuneCODE repertoires, removing public or cross-reactive TCRs. Drawing on the MIRA antigens, annotated TCRs were analysed further at the level of specific ORF or position within ORF. Depth was the summed frequency of annotated unique rearrangements, while breadth was defined as annotated unique rearrangements over total unique productive rearrangements. Two-sided Wilcoxon rank-sum tests were applied when comparing TCR breadth between groups. Here the immuneACCESS table is served through TCRdb, limited to in-frame sequences with V and J called. Missing clones are a known gap in these copies; in checked studies unresolved V genes cover under half, and the rest lacks a known reason. V and J calls and clone size come straight from that table; D and trimming were deduced from the DNA. For this sample there are about 390,000 clones; 80% to 90% appear just once. The ten most abundant clones make up under 4% of the sample.

What the treatment or condition label conveys for this sample: some 20 received Ad26.COV2.S at low or high dose, single or two shots; 5 received placebo; per-sample allocation not given. Repertoires of vaccine and placebo recipients were sequenced from samples collected on day 63 after the first injection. Cohort 1b enrolled 25 adults aged 18-55 years at a single site in Boston, USA, between 29 July and 7 August 2020. As a vaccine, Ad26.COV2.S was a replication-incompetent adenovirus type 26 vector that expressed a prefusion-stabilized SARS-CoV-2 spike protein derived from the original Wuhan strain.

The sample in question was peripheral blood, obtained in a trial of Ad26.COV2.S vaccine versus placebo. The chain is encoded by TRBV6-5 joined to TRBJ1-5, with 8 central nucleotides matching TRBD1. This sequence originates from a person between 18 and 60 years old who received the Ad26.COV2.S COVID-19 vaccine or a placebo. The nucleotide sequence reads as follows: TGTGCCAGCACCCCCCCAGGGGGCCTCGCCCAGCCCCAGCATTTT. This codes for CASTPPGGLAQPQHF.